Listed below are T cell receptor beta chains from one sample, sequenced in a study of cytotoxic CD8 clonotypes in ibrutinib-treated CLL. Libraries were prepared by immunoSEQ multiplex PCR; TCRdb keeps only in-frame clonotypes and omits some of them. The repertoire has 160,000 or so clones, around 80% of them found once; the top ten carry less than 6%. Here the sequenced sample was PBMCs, taken after 24 months of ibrutinib treatment. These receptors all come from a human donor with chronic lymphocytic leukemia. CDR3s include the opening cysteine and the closing phenylalanine or tryptophan. Fields, in order: V gene, J gene, D gene, clone size, CDR3 DNA, CDR3 protein. A D gene is named only where the DNA matches it firmly. Clone size is shown for a subset of rows, as once, few, many or a class of expanded clone.

TRBV5-6	TRBJ2-7	.	.	TGTGCCAGCAGGGTTGGACCCTACGAGCAGTACTTC	CASRVGPYEQYF
TRBV7-3	TRBJ2-7	.	.	TGTGCCAGCAGCTTAGCTGAGACCTACGAGCAGTACTTC	CASSLAETYEQYF
TRBV6-5	TRBJ2-2	.	.	TGTGCCAGCAGTTACTCGAAGGCAGGGGTTGGGGAGCTGTTTTTT	CASSYSKAGVGELFF
TRBV6-6	TRBJ1-2	.	.	TGTGCCAGCAGTTCCCAGAGGGGGTTGTACTATGGCTACACCTTC	CASSSQRGLYYGYTF
TRBV9	TRBJ1-4	TRBD1	.	TGTGCCAGCAGCGTAGCTGGACAGGGGGCCAATAATGAAAAACTGTTTTTT	CASSVAGQGANNEKLFF
TRBV10-2	TRBJ1-1	.	.	TGCGCCAGCAGGAGACAGAACACTGAAGCTTTCTTT	CASRRQNTEAFF
TRBV19	TRBJ2-7	TRBD2	.	TGTGCCAGTAGACCAGTGGGACTAGCGGGAGTTGTCTACGAGCAGTACTTC	CASRPVGLAGVVYEQYF
TRBV5-1	TRBJ1-5	.	few	TGCGCCAGCAGGGCCACAGGGACAAATCAGCCCCAGCATTTT	CASRATGTNQPQHF
TRBV5-8	TRBJ1-5	.	.	TGTGCCAGCAGCTTGGCCCTGGTGGCCGGGGGGAATATGGTCAATCAGCCCCAGCATTTT	CASSLALVAGGNMVNQPQHF
TRBV4-3	TRBJ2-1	TRBD2	once	TGCGCCAGCAGCCAGGGCAGGACTAGCGGGATACATGAGCAGTTCTTC	CASSQGRTSGIHEQFF
TRBV7-2	TRBJ1-1	.	.	TGTGCCAGCAGCCGACGAACGAACACTGAAGCTTTCTTT	CASSRRTNTEAFF
TRBV9	TRBJ2-7	.	.	TGTGCCAGCAGCACTATACGGGGCGAGCAGTACTTC	CASSTIRGEQYF
TRBV4-3	TRBJ1-4	.	.	TGCGCCAGCAGCCAATCAATGAGCGGGATTGAAAAACTGTTTTTT	CASSQSMSGIEKLFF
TRBV18	TRBJ2-7	TRBD2	.	TGTGCCAGCTCACCAGTCGTCTCGGCTAGCGGATACGAGCAGTACTTC	CASSPVVSASGYEQYF
TRBV6-6	TRBJ2-7	.	.	TGTGCCAGCAGGTCCTACGAGCAGTACTTC	CASRSYEQYF
TRBV5-1	TRBJ1-1	TRBD1	.	TGCGCCAGCAGCCGGGACAGGGTCAATGAAGCTTTCTTT	CASSRDRVNEAFF
TRBV28	TRBJ2-7	.	.	TGTGCCAGCAGTTTAGGGGGGGCGAGCTCCTACGAGCAGTACTTC	CASSLGGASSYEQYF
TRBV5-1	TRBJ2-7	TRBD1	.	TGCGCCAGCAGCCCGGACAGGGGAGAGGACGAGCAGTACTTC	CASSPDRGEDEQYF
TRBV7-9	TRBJ1-5	.	.	TGTGCCAGCATGAGCGGGACCGGGAATCAGCCCCAGCATTTT	CASMSGTGNQPQHF
TRBV6-1	TRBJ1-1	TRBD1	few	TGTGCCAGCATCAGGGGGGTGAACACTGAAGCTTTCTTT	CASIRGVNTEAFF
TRBV7-3	TRBJ2-3	.	.	TGTGCCAGCAGCCCCGGGACAGATACGCAGTATTTT	CASSPGTDTQYF
TRBV19	TRBJ1-6	.	.	TGTGCCAGCGCGGGACGGGTCGATTCACCCCTCCACTTT	CASAGRVDSPLHF
TRBV18	TRBJ2-3	.	.	TGTGCCAGCTCACCCATAGGACACCGAGGAGTCACAGATACGCAGTATTTT	CASSPIGHRGVTDTQYF
TRBV11-2	TRBJ2-1	.	.	TGTGCCAGCAGCTTAGATCGGCGGGAGCAGTTCTTC	CASSLDRREQFF
TRBV2	TRBJ1-1	.	.	TGTGCCAGCAGTGAATGGGGGGCAAACACTGAAGCTTTCTTT	CASSEWGANTEAFF
TRBV5-1	TRBJ2-7	TRBD1	.	TGCGCCAGCAGCTTAGGACAGGGGGCCTACGAGCAGTACTTC	CASSLGQGAYEQYF
TRBV29-1	TRBJ2-7	.	.	TGCAGCGTTGAAGACCCTGGGAGGGGGGGTACCTACGAGCAGTACTTC	CSVEDPGRGGTYEQYF
TRBV7-2	TRBJ2-7	.	.	TGTGCCAGCAGCTGGGCCTTGGTAGGCGAGCAGTACTTC	CASSWALVGEQYF
TRBV2	TRBJ1-2	.	.	TGTGCCAGCAGTGTTGACAGATACTATGGCTACACCTTC	CASSVDRYYGYTF
TRBV27	TRBJ2-7	TRBD2	few	TGTGCCAGCAGTTCCCAAACTAGCGGGAGGTGGGAGCAGTACTTC	CASSSQTSGRWEQYF
TRBV29-1	TRBJ1-4	.	.	TGCAGCGTCGTGGGGAATGAAAAACTGTTTTTT	CSVVGNEKLFF
TRBV29-1	TRBJ1-1	.	.	TGCAGCGTTGTGGGCTCCTACAGTGAAGCTTTCTTT	CSVVGSYSEAFF
TRBV19	TRBJ1-5	TRBD1	.	TGTGCCAGTAGCAGGACAGGGGGCGGCAATCAGCCCCAGCATTTT	CASSRTGGGNQPQHF
TRBV6-1	TRBJ1-1	TRBD1	.	TGTGCCAGCAGTGAAGGCAGGGGGACTGAAGCTTTCTTT	CASSEGRGTEAFF
TRBV6-5	TRBJ1-6	TRBD1	.	TGTGCCAGCAGTGTACGGGACAGGGGTTCTTCACCCCTCCACTTT	CASSVRDRGSSPLHF
TRBV27	TRBJ2-7	TRBD1	.	TGTGCCAGCAGTGTGACAGGGGCTCCGATCTACGAGCAGTACTTC	CASSVTGAPIYEQYF
TRBV5-6	TRBJ2-1	.	.	TGTGCCAGCAGCTTCCGTGTATCAGGAAGGGATGAGCAGTTCTTC	CASSFRVSGRDEQFF
TRBV28	TRBJ2-5	.	.	TGTGCCAGCAGTTTACGCAGGGGTCGACAAGAGACCCAGTACTTC	CASSLRRGRQETQYF
TRBV2	TRBJ2-1	.	.	TGTGCCAGCAGGAATGGGGGGCAGTTCTTC	CASRNGGQFF
TRBV11-2	TRBJ2-3	TRBD2	.	TGTGCCAGCAGTCGCCGACTAGCGGGAAATCCAGATACGCAGTATTTT	CASSRRLAGNPDTQYF
TRBV18	TRBJ2-7	.	.	TGTGCCAGCTCGCTCACCACGACGCAGGGAGACGAGCAGTACTTC	CASSLTTTQGDEQYF
TRBV30	TRBJ2-2	TRBD1	.	TGTGCCTGGAGGACAGGGAGTGACACCGGGGAGCTGTTTTTT	CAWRTGSDTGELFF
TRBV7-2	TRBJ2-7	TRBD2	.	TGTGCCAGCAGCTTAGTCGAGACTAGCGGGAGGGTCTACTTC	CASSLVETSGRVYF
TRBV4-3	TRBJ2-3	.	.	TGCGCCAGCAGCCAAGTTAACGAAGATACGCAGTATTTT	CASSQVNEDTQYF
TRBV27	TRBJ1-5	TRBD1	once	TGTGCCAGCAGGCTCGGGACAGATAATCAGCCCCAGCATTTT	CASRLGTDNQPQHF
TRBV11-3	TRBJ2-3	.	once	TGTGCCAGTGGGCGGGAAAGCACAGATACGCAGTATTTT	CASGRESTDTQYF
TRBV6-1	TRBJ2-5	TRBD1	.	TGTGCCAGCAGAGGAGGGACAGGGAAAGAGACCCAGTACTTC	CASRGGTGKETQYF
TRBV11-2	TRBJ1-2	TRBD1	many	TGTGCCAGCAGCTTAGGACAGGGGCCACTTAACTATGGCTACACCTTC	CASSLGQGPLNYGYTF
TRBV4-3	TRBJ2-1	TRBD2	.	TGCGCCAGCAGCCAGGGACTAGCGGGAGGGAACAATGAGCAGTTCTTC	CASSQGLAGGNNEQFF
TRBV14	TRBJ2-5	.	.	TGTGCCAGCAGCCAAGTCTTTTTAGATGCTAGCCAAGAGACCCAGTACTTC	CASSQVFLDASQETQYF
TRBV9	TRBJ1-2	.	.	TGTGCCAGCAGCCTAGGGTTTCGAGGCTACACCTTC	CASSLGFRGYTF
TRBV7-2	TRBJ2-2	.	.	TGTGCCAGCAACCACCGGGCCGGGGAGCTGTTTTTT	CASNHRAGELFF
TRBV5-4	TRBJ1-2	TRBD1	.	TGTGCCAGCAGCCCCAGGGGGTCCGGGGGCTACACCTTC	CASSPRGSGGYTF